These T cell receptor beta chains were read from a single sample in a study of shared clonotypes between healthy human individuals. Assay used: immunoSEQ multiplex PCR; TCRdb lists only in-frame clones, some missing. Of about half a million clones listed, 65% to 85% are singletons. Sample: PBMCs. The receptors stem from a woman aged 40-49 years in good health. Some clones in this sample may be carry-over from other donors' samples. The CDR3 runs from the conserved cysteine through the conserved F or W. The D gene is left open where the match is weak. Clone size is shown for a subset of rows, as once, few, many or a class of expanded clone.

NA,TRBJ2-3,TRBV9,NA,TGTGCCAGCAGCGTAGGGCCTGTGGGTACAGATACGCAGTATTTT,CASSVGPVGTDTQYF
NA,TRBJ2-7,TRBV25-1,NA,TGTGCCAGCAGTGGGCCGACAGATTTCCTACGAGGGCAGTACTTC,CASSGPTDFLRGQYF
NA,TRBJ2-7,TRBV6-1,NA,TGTGCCAGCAGTGAGGCTTACGAGCAGTACTTC,CASSEAYEQYF
NA,TRBJ1-1,TRBV11-2,NA,TGTGCCAGCAGCAGAGATCCCACGGGAAACACTGAAGCTTTCTTT,CASSRDPTGNTEAFF
TRBD1,TRBJ2-3,TRBV9,NA,TGTGCCAGCAGCCCCCGGACAGGGGGCTTGTCAGATACGCAGTATTTT,CASSPRTGGLSDTQYF
TRBD1,TRBJ1-1,TRBV11-2,NA,TGTGCCAGCAGCACCACAGGGGCGGACACTGAAGCTTTCTTT,CASSTTGADTEAFF
NA,TRBJ1-1,TRBV7-2,NA,TGTGCCAGCAGCCTTTACAGGGCACAGAACACTGAAGCTTTCTTT,CASSLYRAQNTEAFF
TRBD1,TRBJ1-1,TRBV7-2,NA,TGTGCCAGCAGCGCGGACAGGATGAACACTGAAGCTTTCTTT,CASSADRMNTEAFF
NA,TRBJ2-5,TRBV18,NA,TGTGCCAGCTCACCCGTCCGTGAGACCCAGTACTTC,CASSPVRETQYF
TRBD2,TRBJ2-1,TRBV27,NA,TGTGCCAGCAGCGCAATAGCGGGAGGCCCCTACAATGAGCAGTTCTTC,CASSAIAGGPYNEQFF
TRBD2,TRBJ2-7,TRBV2,NA,TGTGCCAGCAGTGAAGCACCACTATGGGGGGGTCCCTACGGTCAGTACTTC,CASSEAPLWGGPYGQYF
NA,TRBJ2-2,TRBV29-1,once,TGCAGCGTTGAAACGAACACCGGGGAGCTGTTTTTT,CSVETNTGELFF
TRBD2,TRBJ2-3,TRBV7-2,NA,TGTGCCAGCAGCATTAGACTAGCGGGTAGCACAGATACGCAGTATTTT,CASSIRLAGSTDTQYF
NA,TRBJ1-3,TRBV5-1,few,TGCGCCAGCAGCTTGGGGACTCAGGGGTTCAGTGGAAACACCATATATTTT,CASSLGTQGFSGNTIYF
TRBD2,TRBJ2-7,TRBV5-1,NA,TGCGCCAGCAGCTGGGGGACTAGCGGAGATTACGAGCAGTACTTC,CASSWGTSGDYEQYF